These 26 T cell receptor beta chains were sequenced from one sample in a study of shared clonotypes between healthy human individuals. Using immunoSEQ multiplex PCR, the repertoire was profiled, and TCRdb retains in-frame clones only, with some absent. The sample has 2 million to 2.5 million clones; approximately 90% are singletons. The sample comprised naive CD4+ T cells from PBMCs. Subset defined: CD45RA+ positively selected. These receptors were taken from a young man in good health. Some clones in this sample may be carry-over from other donors' samples.

The gene calls are TRBV23-1 and TRBJ2-5; no reliable D call. TRBV23-1 qualifies as an ORF whose function is uncertain. V was cut by 0 bases and J by 0 bases, with 11 bases left in between. This CDR3 spans 16 amino acids. In DNA form, the CDR3 reads TGCGCCAGCAGTCAATCGTTGGAATCGTACCAAGAGACCCAGTACTTC. This gives the protein CASSQSLESYQETQYF.

The V and J genes are TRBV7-3 and TRBJ2-7; possible D gene TRBD1, 6 bases. Germline assignment: CDR1 SGHTA and CDR2 FQGTGA. Trimming took off 3 bases at V and 5 bases at J, with 8 bases between the two ends. CDR3 size: 12 residues. The CDR3 DNA is TGTGCCAGCAGCTTTTACAGGGACGAGCAGTACTTC. This codes for CASSFYRDEQYF.

V usage is TRBV7-9 and J usage is TRBJ2-3; possibly TRBD2 for D (6 bases). Germline V lookup: CDR1 SEHNR, CDR2 FQNEAQ (reference sequence). V gave up 5 bases and J gave up 1 base, with 16 bases separating them. CDR3 length: 16 amino acids. The CDR3 is CASSPRGGSRTDTQYF. The CDR3 DNA is TGTGCCAGCAGCCCTCGGGGAGGCAGTCGCACAGATACGCAGTATTTT.

CDR3 residues: CASSPRDSSYNEQFF. DNA for the CDR3: TGTGCCAGCAGCCCGCGGGACAGCTCCTACAATGAGCAGTTCTTC. The chain carries TRBV7-6 and TRBJ2-1; maybe TRBD1 (7 bases). Germline-derived CDR1 and CDR2 are SGHVS and FNYEAQ. V was clipped by 5 bases and J by 0 bases, with 11 bases between them. This CDR3 comprises 15 residues. Supplemented by reference TRBV7-6 and TRBJ2-1, the full variable domain reads GAGVSQSPRYKVTKRGQDVALRCDPISGHVSLYWYRQALGQGPEFLTYFNYEAQQDKSGLPNDRFSAERPEGSISTLTIQRTEQRDSAMYRCASSPRDSSYNEQFFGPGTRLTVL.

The gene calls are TRBV10-3 and TRBJ2-5; no definite D call. The CDR3 totals 14 residues. Trimming took 7 bases from V and 1 from J, leaving 13 bases between them. The germline V gene encodes CDR1 ENHRY and CDR2 SYGVKD. The CDR3 loop is CAIKIGASQETQYF. CDR3 bases: TGTGCCATCAAGATCGGTGCCAGCCAAGAGACCCAGTACTTC.

This chain uses TRBV6-6 with TRBJ1-2; weak D call: TRBD1 (5 bases). The CDR3 spans 15 residues. Germline CDR1 and CDR2: MNHNY and SVGAGI (reference sequence). V was clipped by 1 base and J by 7 bases, with 16 bases between them. The CDR3 sequence: CASSYLGGAFGGYTF. In DNA form, the CDR3 reads TGTGCCAGCAGTTACTTGGGCGGGGCGTTCGGTGGCTACACCTTC.

The chain combines TRBV28 with TRBJ2-1, with no clear D. Trimming pared 6 bases from V and 8 bases from J, leaving 14 bases between. Germline V gives CDR1 MDHEN, CDR2 SYDVKM. This CDR3 contains 13 residues. The CDR3 reads CASSQPQVDEQFF. CDR3 in DNA: TGTGCCAGCAGCCAGCCGCAGGTAGATGAGCAGTTCTTC.

This clone was recorded only once. This chain connects TRBV25-1 to TRBJ2-7; 8 nucleotides line up with TRBD1. In germline, CDR1 is MGHDK, CDR2 SYGVNS. Trimming cost V 3 bases and J 5 bases; bases outside gene matches: 3. This CDR3 is 13 amino acids long. Here the CDR3 reads CASSDSGQDEQYF. CDR3 bases: TGTGCCAGCAGTGATTCGGGACAGGACGAGCAGTACTTC.

The chain couples TRBV28 to TRBJ2-7, with D unresolved. This CDR3 region has 15 residues. Between the trimmed V and J ends, which lost 5 bases and 6 bases, there was a span of 20 bases. The germline CDR1 and CDR2 sequences are MDHEN and SYDVKM. CDR3 sequence: CASSPRGLGRGEQYF. CDR3 nucleotide sequence: TGTGCCAGCAGTCCCCGCGGTTTAGGTCGAGGCGAGCAGTACTTC.

V usage is TRBV2 and J usage is TRBJ1-5; 9 nucleotides line up with TRBD1. This CDR3 contains 14 residues. The V gene's germline CDR1 is SNHLY and CDR2 FYNNEI. The trim removed 8 bases at V and 3 bases at J, leaving 5 bases unmatched. CDR3 nucleotide sequence: TGTGCCAGCGCACAGGGGGCGCCCAATCAGCCCCAGCATTTT. Protein: CASAQGAPNQPQHF.

The rearrangement joins TRBV4-2 to TRBJ1-1, with a weak D call TRBD1 (5 bases). Trimming pared 5 bases from V and 6 bases from J, leaving 13 bases between. Germline V lookup: CDR1 LGHNA, CDR2 YNFKEQ. This CDR3 region has 13 residues. CDR3: CASSADSESEAFF. The CDR3 nucleotides read TGTGCCAGCAGCGCCGACAGTGAGTCTGAAGCTTTCTTT.

This sequence joins TRBV5-8 and TRBJ2-5; the D gene is possibly TRBD2 (6 bases). Germline CDR1 SGHTS, CDR2 YDEGEE. The CDR3 runs to 13 residues. With 3 bases removed from V and 5 bases from J, the gap between germline ends came to 11 bases. CDR3 in amino acids: CASSWGVGETQYF. The CDR3 DNA follows: TGTGCCAGCAGCTGGGGGGTCGGGGAGACCCAGTACTTC.

The J gene is TRBJ1-2, the V gene TRBV28; 7 bases line up with TRBD1. Per the germline V gene, CDR1 is MDHEN and CDR2 is SYDVKM. The V gene end was trimmed by 3 bases and the J gene end by 3 bases; junction bases not matched to a gene: 4. The CDR3 loop spans 14 amino acids. The CDR3 nucleotides read TGTGCCAGCAGTTTCCCGGGACAGTACTATGGCTACACCTTC. Its translation: CASSFPGQYYGYTF.

The chain couples TRBV19 to TRBJ2-7; a possible D gene is TRBD2 (5 bases). This CDR3 is 14 amino acids long. V lost 5 bases and J 3 bases, leaving 14 bases between the germline ends. CDR1 and CDR2 (germline): LNHDA, SQIVND (reference sequence). The CDR3 protein is CASSATRGSYEQYF. CDR3 DNA: TGTGCCAGTAGTGCCACCCGGGGTAGCTACGAGCAGTACTTC.

The V and J genes are TRBV7-9 and TRBJ1-2; no reliable D call. Germline lookup yields CDR1 SEHNR and CDR2 FQNEAQ (reference sequence). V lost 3 bases and J 2 bases, leaving 10 bases between the germline ends. CDR3 length: 14 residues. CDR3 DNA sequence: TGTGCCAGCAGCTTGGCAGTACCCAACTATGGCTACACCTTC. Protein sequence: CASSLAVPNYGYTF.

The rearrangement uses TRBV5-1 and TRBJ2-3; D is perhaps TRBD1 or TRBD2 (5 bases each). Trimming removed 6 bases from V and 4 bases from J, with 15 bases in between. The CDR3 is 14 residues long. Germline CDR1 and CDR2: SGHRS and YFSETQ. CDR3 nucleotide sequence: TGCGCCAGCAAAGGGAGACAGCGAGCAGATACGCAGTATTTT. This codes for CASKGRQRADTQYF.

This clone is a singleton in its sample. The chain combines TRBV5-1 with TRBJ1-2; possible D gene TRBD1, 6 bases. V shed 4 bases and J shed 4 bases, with 11 bases lying between them. Germline CDR1 reads SGHRS; CDR2 reads YFSETQ. The CDR3 covers 13 residues. The CDR3 sequence: CASSRTEPYGYTF. Here the CDR3 DNA reads TGCGCCAGCAGCCGGACAGAGCCCTATGGCTACACCTTC.

The chain employs TRBV6-6 and TRBJ1-5; a weak D match, TRBD1 (6 bases). Trimming left V 2 bases short and J 7 bases short, with 12 bases between. The CDR3 extends over 14 amino acids. Germline V gene sequence: CDR1 MNHNY, CDR2 SVGAGI (reference sequence). The CDR3 sequence is CASSYLDSGQPQHF. The CDR3 DNA reads TGTGCCAGCAGTTACCTGGACAGCGGCCAGCCCCAGCATTTT.

The chain couples TRBV6-1 to TRBJ1-1, with 7 bases aligning to TRBD1. The length of the CDR3 is 14 residues. The J segment lost 4 bases and the V segment lost 6 bases, leaving 8 bases of the junction unmatched. From germline, CDR1 is MNHNS and CDR2 SASEGT. DNA of the CDR3: TGTGCCAGCAGGCCAGACAGGGAGAGCACTGAAGCTTTCTTT. Encoded protein: CASRPDRESTEAFF.

V usage is TRBV19 and J usage is TRBJ1-1; TRBD1 aligns across 7 bases. Losses at the gene ends were 4 bases for V and 1 base for J; bases not matched to a gene: 6. Germline V gives CDR1 LNHDA, CDR2 SQIVND (reference sequence). This CDR3 comprises 15 residues. As DNA, the CDR3 is TGTGCCAGTAGTAGGGCGGGACAGTGGAACACTGAAGCTTTCTTT. Amino acid sequence: CASSRAGQWNTEAFF.

This rearrangement joins TRBV19 to TRBJ2-7; D is ambiguous. Germline V CDR1 and CDR2: LNHDA, SQIVND (reference sequence). CDR3 length: 13 residues. Trimming took off 5 bases at V and 3 bases at J, with 11 bases between the two ends. DNA of the CDR3: TGTGCCAGTAGTGTCGACATACACTACGAGCAGTACTTC. Translation: CASSVDIHYEQYF.

This sequence joins TRBV29-1 and TRBJ2-1, with TRBD2 matching over 11 bases. The CDR3 extends over 18 amino acids. With V trimmed by 1 base and J by 0 bases, 8 bases remained unmatched. Germline values: CDR1 SQVTM, CDR2 ANQGSEA. The CDR3 region has the DNA TGCAGCGTTGAAGGCACTAGCGGGAGTCCCAGCTCCTACAATGAGCAGTTCTTC. This sequence encodes CSVEGTSGSPSSYNEQFF.

This sequence joins TRBV6-1 and TRBJ2-7, with 9 bases identical to TRBD2. Germline CDR1 MNHNS, CDR2 SASEGT. This CDR3 comprises 15 residues. Trimming took 6 bases from V and 3 from J; bases not matched to a gene: 9. The DNA for the CDR3 is TGTGCCAGCAGAAAAATTAGCGGGAGTGGCTACGAGCAGTACTTC. Encoded protein: CASRKISGSGYEQYF.

This chain uses TRBV2 with TRBJ1-1; 7 positions match TRBD1. The V and J ends lost 4 bases and 3 bases, in that order; junction bases with no gene match: 5. This CDR3 comprises 14 residues. Germline V lookup: CDR1 SNHLY, CDR2 FYNNEI. CDR3 sequence: CASSGARGYTEAFF. In DNA, the CDR3 is TGTGCCAGCAGTGGGGCCAGGGGGTACACTGAAGCTTTCTTT.

The chain couples TRBV5-1 to TRBJ2-5, with no clear D. The CDR3 is 13 amino acids. Trimming took off 6 bases at V and 1 base at J, with 10 bases between the two ends. CDR1 and CDR2 from the germline V gene are SGHRS and YFSETQ. The CDR3 protein is CASTIYLQETQYF. DNA of the CDR3: TGCGCCAGCACAATCTACCTCCAAGAGACCCAGTACTTC.

The genes are TRBV15 and TRBJ2-7; 7 nucleotides agree with TRBD1. The CDR3 runs to 15 residues. The V gene end was trimmed by 1 base and the J gene end by 1 base; junction bases not matched to a gene: 4. Germline V gene data show CDR1 as LNHNV and CDR2 as YYDKDF (reference sequence). For the CDR3, the DNA is TGTGCCACCAGCAGAGTTCGGGACAGATCCTACGAGCAGTACTTC. Translated, it gives CATSRVRDRSYEQYF. The entire variable domain, with the rest obtained from reference TRBV15 and TRBJ2-7, is as follows: DAMVIQNPRYQVTQFGKPVTLSCSQTLNHNVMYWYQQKSSQAPKLLFHYYDKDFNNEADTPDNFQSRRPNTSFCFLDIRSPGLGDTAMYLCATSRVRDRSYEQYFGPGTRLTVT.